This T cell receptor (beta chain) was profiled in a study of blood T cell repertoires in COVID-19. Sequencing used immunoSEQ multiplex PCR; TCRdb keeps in-frame clones, though not all of them. Among approximately 410,000 clones, 80% to 90% were seen once, and the ten largest hold almost 1.5%. Germline CDR1 reads SGHDT; CDR2 reads YYEEEE. Trimming took off 5 bases at V and 7 bases at J, with 22 bases between the two ends. This CDR3 has 16 residues. The receptor was derived from a woman in her twenties or thirties with active or convalescent COVID-19. The sample taken for sequencing was peripheral blood. The J gene is TRBJ2-1, the V gene TRBV5-6, with D perhaps matching TRBD2 (8 bases). CDR3 loop: CASSSREGAEGNEQFF. CDR3 in DNA: TGTGCCAGCAGTTCACGGGAGGGGGCTGAAGGGAATGAGCAGTTCTTC.